What follows are 17 T cell receptor beta chains derived from one specimen sequenced in a study of Tregs in tolerant kidney transplant recipients. Sequenced by immunoSEQ multiplex PCR; TCRdb stores in-frame clones only, minus some. The sample gives around 78,000 clones, around 93% of which show up once; approximately 0.35% is in the top ten. This sample comprised Tregs from blood, obtained before the transplant. All receptors come from a human donor who received a combined kidney and bone marrow transplant.

This chain connects TRBV19 to TRBJ1-1; 10 bases map to TRBD1. This CDR3 comprises 16 residues. Trimming cost V 6 bases and J 4 bases; bases outside gene matches: 11. The germline gives CDR1 LNHDA, CDR2 SQIVND (reference sequence). The DNA of the CDR3 is TGTGCCAGTAGCTCGGGACAGGGGTTTCTGAGCACTGAAGCTTTCTTT. It translates to CASSSGQGFLSTEAFF.

The chain combines TRBV7-2 with TRBJ2-6, with D possibly being TRBD1 (6 bases). CDR3 size: 15 residues. V lost 6 bases and J 2 bases, leaving 11 bases between the germline ends. The V gene's germline CDR1 is SGHTA and CDR2 FQGNSA. This CDR3 is CASRQGMAGANVLTF. DNA of the CDR3: TGTGCCAGCAGACAGGGTATGGCTGGGGCCAACGTCCTGACTTTC.

The genes are TRBV7-2 and TRBJ2-2; D unclear. V dropped 1 base and J dropped 1 base, with 4 bases sitting between them. From germline, CDR1 is SGHTA and CDR2 FQGNSA. The CDR3 totals 14 residues. The DNA for the CDR3 is TGTGCCAGCAGCTTAGTGGTGAACACCGGGGAGCTGTTTTTT. Protein product: CASSLVVNTGELFF.

CDR3 DNA sequence: TGTGCCAGCAGCTTAGTGGGGGGCCCGACTTACTACGAGCAGTACTTC. This gives the protein CASSLVGGPTYYEQYF. This chain uses TRBV7-2 with TRBJ2-5; D tentatively reads TRBD1 or TRBD2 (6 bases each). TRBJ2-7 matches the DNA end more closely, so the J call is doubtful. Germline V CDR1 and CDR2: SGHTA, FQGNSA. The CDR3 runs 16 residues.

The V and J genes are TRBV5-1 and TRBJ2-3; D gene uncertain. CDR1 SGHRS and CDR2 YFSETQ come from the germline V gene. V lost 4 bases, J lost 2 bases, and 8 bases lay in between. The CDR3 contains 13 residues. The CDR3 nucleotides are TGCGCCAGCAGCGTCGACTTCACAGATACGCAGTATTTT. Its translation is CASSVDFTDTQYF.

The V gene is TRBV5-1, the J gene TRBJ2-1, with 12 bases lining up with TRBD2. V lost 5 bases, J lost 6 bases, and 3 bases stayed unmatched. The CDR3 is 14 residues long. Germline CDR1 and CDR2: SGHRS and YFSETQ. CDR3 DNA: TGCGCCAGCAGAAGACTAGCGGGAGTCAATGAGCAGTTCTTC. It translates to CASRRLAGVNEQFF.

This chain joins TRBV7-6 and TRBJ2-7, with 8 bases lining up with TRBD2. Germline trimming cut 1 base from V and 8 bases from J; bases unmatched to any gene: 16. The CDR3 runs 17 residues. The germline V gene has CDR1 SGHVS and CDR2 FNYEAQ. CDR3 loop: CASSLVDPGLEAVKQYF. CDR3 nucleotide sequence: TGTGCCAGCAGCTTAGTGGACCCGGGACTAGAGGCGGTCAAGCAGTACTTC.

The chain carries TRBV5-1 and TRBJ2-3; 10 bases match TRBD2. V shed 3 bases, J shed 2 bases, and the junction held 3 bases outside the gene matches. Germline V gene data show CDR1 as SGHRS and CDR2 as YFSETQ. The CDR3 is made up of 15 amino acids. In DNA, the CDR3 is TGCGCCAGCAGCTCTAGCGGGAGTTACACAGATACGCAGTATTTT. It specifies CASSSSGSYTDTQYF. The whole variable domain, filled in from reference TRBV5-1 and TRBJ2-3, reads KAGVTQTPRYLIKTRGQQVTLSCSPISGHRSVSWYQQTPGQGLQFLFEYFSETQRNKGNFPGRFSGRQFSNSRSEMNVSTLELGDSALYLCASSSSGSYTDTQYFGPGTRLTVL.

The chain employs TRBV7-2 and TRBJ2-7; the D gene is possibly TRBD2 (6 bases). V lost 2 bases and J lost 7, with 12 bases in between. The CDR3 length is 13 residues. Germline V lookup: CDR1 SGHTA, CDR2 FQGNSA. CDR3 in amino acids: CASSLLNGGEQYF. CDR3 DNA: TGTGCCAGCAGCTTACTTAACGGAGGGGAGCAGTACTTC. Combining the CDR3 with reference TRBV7-2 and TRBJ2-7 gives the whole variable domain GAGVSQSPSNKVTEKGKDVELRCDPISGHTALYWYRQSLGQGLEFLIYFQGNSAPDKSGLPSDRFSAERTGGSVSTLTIQRTQQEDSAVYLCASSLLNGGEQYFGPGTRLTVT.

The V call is TRBV5-8, the J call TRBJ2-7; the match to TRBD1 covers 7 bases. V shed 4 bases, J shed 3 bases, and the junction held 7 bases outside the gene matches. CDR1 and CDR2 from the germline V gene are SGHTS and YDEGEE. The CDR3 is 14 residues long. CDR3 in amino acids: CASSGDSLNYEQYF. As DNA, the CDR3 is TGTGCCAGCAGCGGGGACAGTTTGAACTACGAGCAGTACTTC.

This CDR3 reads CAWSKGPFGNQPQHF. The CDR3 bases are TGTGCCTGGAGTAAGGGACCGTTTGGCAATCAGCCCCAGCATTTT. The rearrangement uses TRBV30 and TRBJ1-5; D possibly corresponds to TRBD1 (5 bases). This CDR3 has 15 amino acids. CDR1 and CDR2 (germline): GTSNPN, SVGIG (reference sequence). Deletions cut 2 bases from V and 2 bases from J, with 13 bases between. Complete variable domain (other parts from reference TRBV30 and TRBJ1-5): SQTIHQWPATLVQPVGSPLSLECTVEGTSNPNLYWYRQAAGRGLQLLFYSVGIGQISSEVPQNLSASRPQDRQFILSSKKLLLSDSGFYLCAWSKGPFGNQPQHFGDGTRLSIL.

This chain joins TRBV5-4 and TRBJ2-2; no clear D gene. Trimming left V 0 bases short and J 1 base short, with 7 bases between. Germline CDR1 reads SGHNT; CDR2 reads YYREEE (reference sequence). This CDR3 comprises 15 residues. In DNA form, the CDR3 reads TGTGCCAGCAGCTTGGATGGGCGGAACACCGGGGAGCTGTTTTTT. As protein: CASSLDGRNTGELFF.

V gene TRBV10-2 combines with J gene TRBJ2-7; a possible D gene is TRBD1 (5 bases). The CDR3 totals 13 residues. Trimming left V 5 bases short and J 0 bases short, with 8 bases between. From germline, CDR1 is WSHSY and CDR2 SAAADI. The CDR3, as DNA: TGCGCCAGCAGTAGGGGCTACTCCTACGAGCAGTACTTC. Residues: CASSRGYSYEQYF.

This clone came up a few times. The V and J genes are TRBV7-9 and TRBJ2-7, with a weak D call TRBD2 (6 bases). The length of the CDR3 is 14 residues. V was trimmed by 4 bases and J by 0 bases, leaving 10 bases between them. Germline V lookup: CDR1 SEHNR, CDR2 FQNEAQ (reference sequence). In nucleotides, the CDR3 is TGTGCCAGCAGCTCTAGCGCTAGCTCCTACGAGCAGTACTTC. Translating it yields CASSSSASSYEQYF.

The J gene is TRBJ2-1, the V gene TRBV27, with D unclear. V shed 6 bases and J shed 7 bases, with 19 bases lying between them. The CDR3 contains 15 residues. Germline V gene lookup returns CDR1 MNHEY and CDR2 SMNVEV (reference sequence). The DNA for the CDR3 is TGTGCCAGCAGGTCTGGACCTGACCCGTGGAATGAGCAGTTCTTC. Translating gives CASRSGPDPWNEQFF.

This clone was recorded once. The chain carries TRBV6-6 and TRBJ1-2, with D possibly TRBD1 on 5 matching bases. Trimming took 3 bases from V and 1 from J, leaving 12 bases between them. Germline V gene data show CDR1 as MNHNY and CDR2 as SVGAGI (reference sequence). This CDR3 has 15 residues. The CDR3, as DNA: TGTGCCAGCAGTTATTCGGGGGGTGATAACTATGGCTACACCTTC. This translates into CASSYSGGDNYGYTF.

This sequence joins TRBV7-8 and TRBJ2-3, with D possibly being TRBD1 or TRBD2 (6 bases each). From germline, CDR1 is SGHVS and CDR2 FQNEAQ. Trimming took 1 base from V and 3 from J, leaving 11 bases between them. This CDR3 has 15 residues. The CDR3 DNA follows: TGTGCCAGCAGCTTAGGACTAGGGGGGACAGATACGCAGTATTTT. It is translated as CASSLGLGGTDTQYF.